The clone carrying this TCR beta chain was recorded a few times. The CDR3 loop spans 16 amino acids. V was pared by 3 bases and J by 6 bases, with 8 bases of the junction left unmatched. This entry comes from a study of response to subunit inactivated influenza vaccine. TCRdb itself ran the RT-PCR reads through MiXCR, one entry per CDR3 protein. The repertoire holds hundreds of thousands of distinct CDR3 sequences, with 12% to 15% as singletons. The TCR sequence derives from a man in his fifties who received an inactivated influenza vaccine. This specimen was PBMCs from blood, taken 14 to 15 days before vaccination. The rearrangement joins TRBV12-3 or TRBV12-4 to TRBJ2-2; 9 nucleotides align to TRBD2. The CDR3 protein is CASSFIGGLAAGELFF. In DNA form, the CDR3 reads TGTGCCAGCAGTTTTATCGGGGGACTAGCTGCCGGGGAGCTGTTTTTT.